Below, 15 T cell receptor beta chains from the same sample are listed, as sequenced in a study of blood T cell repertoires in COVID-19. The protocol was immunoSEQ multiplex PCR, while the TCRdb copy is restricted to in-frame clones and leaves out a portion. Of 100,000 to 120,000 clones detected, around 84% appear once; the ten largest clones hold around 13%. Sequencing used peripheral blood. These receptors were taken from a human donor in a cohort sampled during active COVID-19.

The chain carries TRBV4-1 and TRBJ2-5, with a possible D match to TRBD1 (6 bases). Germline V gene data show CDR1 as MGHRA and CDR2 as YSYEKL. Between the trimmed V and J ends, which lost 1 base and 1 base, there was a span of 13 bases. The CDR3 covers 16 residues. In nucleotides, the CDR3 is TGCGCCAGCAGCCAAGGTCCAGGGGTTAGCCAAGAGACCCAGTACTTC. It codes for CASSQGPGVSQETQYF.

The chain joins TRBV5-5 to TRBJ1-4; tentative D call: TRBD1 (5 bases). CDR1 SGHKS and CDR2 YYEKEE come from the germline V gene (reference sequence). V lost 3 bases and J 0 bases, leaving 21 bases between the germline ends. This CDR3 spans 19 amino acids. The CDR3 nucleotides read TGTGCCAGCAGCTGGCGGGGGAGGGCCGGCCTTGCAACTAATGAAAAACTGTTTTTT. It is translated as CASSWRGRAGLATNEKLFF. Full variable domain (outside the CDR3, taken from reference TRBV5-5 and TRBJ1-4): DAGVTQSPTHLIKTRGQQVTLRCSPISGHKSVSWYQQVLGQGPQFIFQYYEKEERGRGNFPDRFSARQFPNYSSELNVNALLLGDSALYLCASSWRGRAGLATNEKLFFGSGTQLSVL.

The chain has TRBV9 and TRBJ1-3; D unclear. Trimming removed 2 bases at V and 4 bases at J, with 16 bases between. Germline V gene data show CDR1 as SGDLS and CDR2 as YYNGEE. There are 16 residues in the CDR3. The CDR3, as DNA: TGTGCCAGCAGCGTGGCCCCCATTGGTTCCGGAAACACCATATATTTT. This encodes CASSVAPIGSGNTIYF.

The V gene is TRBV7-8, the J gene TRBJ1-2; D gene unclear. The CDR3 consists of 14 residues. V was pared by 5 bases and J by 6 bases, with 16 bases between. CDR1 is SGHVS, CDR2 FQNEAQ, per germline. The CDR3 sequence: CASSRTRSLDGYTF. The DNA for the CDR3 is TGTGCCAGCAGCCGGACCCGGAGCCTGGATGGCTACACCTTC.

The chain carries TRBV9 and TRBJ1-4; a weak D match, TRBD1 (5 bases). Germline V gene lookup returns CDR1 SGDLS and CDR2 YYNGEE. V was cut by 0 bases and J by 8 bases, with 5 bases left in between. The CDR3 contains 12 residues. Written as DNA, the CDR3 is TGTGCCAGCAGCGTAGAGGGGGAAAAACTGTTTTTT. It translates to CASSVEGEKLFF.

The chain couples TRBV12-3 or TRBV12-4 to TRBJ1-5, with TRBD1 as a possible D gene (6 bases). The V gene lost 5 bases and the J gene lost 1 base, with 6 bases spanning the gap. The CDR3 is made up of 13 amino acids. The CDR3 DNA follows: TGTGCCAGCAGTGGACAGAGCAATCAGCCCCAGCATTTT. Translating it yields CASSGQSNQPQHF.

This chain links TRBV6-5 with TRBJ1-2; D remains unclear. V was shortened by 0 bases and J by 7 bases, with 18 bases between the two germline ends. Germline CDR1 is MNHEY and CDR2 is SVGAGI. The CDR3 contains 16 residues. The CDR3 spells CASSYSIRRARSGYTF. The DNA of the CDR3 is TGTGCCAGCAGTTACTCGATTCGGCGGGCCCGTAGTGGCTACACCTTC.

This chain joins TRBV7-8 and TRBJ2-1; D might be TRBD2 (6 bases). V was clipped by 9 bases and J by 7 bases, with 19 bases between them. CDR3 length equals 14 residues. Germline V CDR1 and CDR2: SGHVS, FQNEAQ. In DNA, the CDR3 is TGTGCCAGTCCTCCGGGACTTTCATTTAATGAGCAGTTCTTC. Translation: CASPPGLSFNEQFF.

This clone was seen only once. The chain couples TRBV5-5 to TRBJ2-7, with D maybe TRBD1 (6 bases). CDR3 size: 16 residues. In germline, CDR1 is SGHKS, CDR2 YYEKEE (reference sequence). V was pared by 8 bases and J by 7 bases, with 28 bases between. The CDR3 nucleotides are TGTGCCAGTCGAAGTCGGGTGTCGGGACATTCCAGGGAGCAGTACTTC. Encoded protein: CASRSRVSGHSREQYF.

The CDR3 DNA reads TGTGCCAGCAGCGTAGATGCGGGAGTAAGCTCTGGAAACACCATATATTTT. Protein sequence: CASSVDAGVSSGNTIYF. This chain uses TRBV9 with TRBJ1-3; no reliable D call. CDR3 length: 17 residues. The germline gives CDR1 SGDLS, CDR2 YYNGEE. Deletions cut 0 bases from V and 0 bases from J, with 13 bases between.

This clone was detected only a few times. The chain links TRBV2 to TRBJ2-7; 7 bases match TRBD2. Per the germline V gene, CDR1 is SNHLY and CDR2 is FYNNEI. The length of the CDR3 is 14 residues. J lost 2 bases, V lost 4 bases, and 5 bases had no gene match. Here the CDR3 reads CASSGEGGTYEQYF. The CDR3 nucleotides are TGTGCCAGCAGTGGGGAGGGCGGAACCTACGAGCAGTACTTC.

This chain uses TRBV12-2 with TRBJ2-7; the DNA was not used to check the table's D call, TRBD2. TRBV12-2 is described as a pseudogene. CDR3 length equals 13 residues. CDR3 sequence: CASRFQRGGPFDF. For the CDR3, the DNA is TGTGCAAGTCGCTTCCAACGCGGGGGGCCTTTTGACTTC.

This chain joins TRBV2 and TRBJ2-3; 8 bases line up with TRBD1. The germline V gene has CDR1 SNHLY and CDR2 FYNNEI. The CDR3 runs 17 residues. The J segment lost 9 bases and the V segment lost 8 bases, leaving 22 bases of the junction unmatched. The CDR3 nucleotides read TGTGCCAGCTCAACTTTCTCAGGGACAGGCTCAGGGAGGACGCAGTATTTT. Translation: CASSTFSGTGSGRTQYF.

CDR3 loop: CASTRERTGGPLNTEAFF. CDR3 coding DNA: TGTGCCAGTACCCGAGAAAGGACAGGGGGCCCCTTGAACACTGAAGCTTTCTTT. This chain connects TRBV19 to TRBJ1-1; 11 positions agree with TRBD1. CDR3 length equals 18 residues. Germline values: CDR1 LNHDA, CDR2 SQIVND (reference sequence). The ends lost 7 bases at V and 0 bases at J; junction bases unmatched: 13.

The chain couples TRBV7-6 to TRBJ1-6; the match to TRBD1 covers 10 bases. Germline V gene sequence: CDR1 SGHVS, CDR2 FNYEAQ. This CDR3 has 14 amino acids. The junction had 6 bases not matched to a gene; V was cut back by 5 bases and J by 11 bases. CDR3 bases: TGTGCCAGCAGCCCGGGACAGGGGAGGCCACCCCTCCACTTT. Its translation is CASSPGQGRPPLHF.